This is a list of T cell receptor beta chains from one sample in a study of graft-versus-host responses after intestinal transplantation. Clones were sequenced by immunoSEQ multiplex PCR, and TCRdb holds only the in-frame ones, with some missing. Of roughly 70,000 clones detected, approximately 87% appear once; the ten largest clones hold about 0.4%. The antigens these receptors bind are not known. Sequencing used unstimulated CD4+ T cells sorted from spleen or lymph node cells, obtained before transplant. The receptors were sampled from a human donor who was the organ donor for an intestinal transplant. Each CDR3 is given with its conserved first and last residue. The D gene is left open where the match is weak. For some rows the clone size is stated as once, few or many, or as a class when expanded; others skip it.

NA TRBD1 TRBJ1-1 TRBV5-1 TGCGCCAGCAGCCGGACAGGGGGCGAATTTCGCGCTGAAGCTTTCTTT CASSRTGGEFRAEAFF
NA NA TRBJ1-2 TRBV4-3 TGCGCCAGCAGCCAAGACTTGGGTACAGCACCTAGCGGCTACACCTTC CASSQDLGTAPSGYTF
few NA TRBJ1-2 TRBV30 TGTGCCTGGGTTCTCGGGAGGGACCGTGGGCCGAACTATGGCTACACCTTC CAWVLGRDRGPNYGYTF
few NA TRBJ2-4 TRBV28 TGTGCCAGCAGTTCTCCAACAGGGCCCAAAAACATTCAGTACTTC CASSSPTGPKNIQYF
NA NA TRBJ2-2 TRBV19 TGTGCCAGTAGTTTCCTCGGGTACACCGGGGAGCTGTTTTTT CASSFLGYTGELFF
NA TRBD2 TRBJ2-1 TRBV9 TGTGCCAGCAGCGTAGTTGGGACTAGCAATGAGCAGTTCTTC CASSVVGTSNEQFF
NA TRBD1 TRBJ2-5 TRBV2 TGTGCCAGCAACCCCTTGGTAACAGGGGTCCAAGAGACCCAGTACTTC CASNPLVTGVQETQYF
NA NA TRBJ1-5 TRBV7-8 TGTGCCAGCAGCTTCAGGGATCAGCCCCAGCATTTT CASSFRDQPQHF
NA TRBD2 TRBJ2-2 TRBV15 TGTGCCACCAGCCAACCAGCACTAGCGGGGGGGCCTGGCACCGGGGAGCTGTTTTTT CATSQPALAGGPGTGELFF
NA NA TRBJ1-2 TRBV6-4 TGTGCCAGCATAGGCGGGTACAGGGCTAACTATGGCTACACCTTC CASIGGYRANYGYTF
NA TRBD1 TRBJ1-5 TRBV7-2 TGTGCCAGCAGCTTCGACAGGGGAGGTAATCAGCCCCAGCATTTT CASSFDRGGNQPQHF
NA TRBD1 TRBJ1-2 TRBV28 TGTGCCAGCAGGGGACAGTCTAACTATGGCTACACCTTC CASRGQSNYGYTF
once TRBD2 TRBJ2-1 TRBV7-2 TGTGCCAGCGAACAGCGGGGGGGGTACAATGAGCAGTTCTTC CASEQRGGYNEQFF
NA NA TRBJ2-1 TRBV7-3 TGTGCCAGCAGCTTAGCGGCGGGGTCCTACAATGAGCAGTTCTTC CASSLAAGSYNEQFF
NA NA TRBJ1-4 TRBV30 TGTGCCTGGAACTGGGGGCCGGGGGAAAAACTGTTTTTT CAWNWGPGEKLFF
NA TRBD1 TRBJ1-2 TRBV12-5 TGTGCTAGTGGTTTAGGGACAGGTAGCTATGGCTACACCTTC CASGLGTGSYGYTF
NA TRBD1 TRBJ1-3 TRBV7-2 TGTGCCAGCAGACAGCCCTACAGGGGGCTAACTGGAAACACCATATATTTT CASRQPYRGLTGNTIYF
few NA TRBJ2-3 TRBV5-4 TGTGCCAGCAGCTTGTACGGTGAAGATACGCAGTATTTT CASSLYGEDTQYF
NA TRBD2 TRBJ2-3 TRBV9 TGTGCCAGCAGCGCCTTCGCGGGGGTCGGGGATACGCAGTATTTT CASSAFAGVGDTQYF
NA TRBD1 TRBJ2-5 TRBV5-1 TGCGCCAGCAGCCGAGTGGGGGGACAGGGATACTTC CASSRVGGQGYF
NA NA TRBJ2-3 TRBV28 TGTGCCAGCAGTTTCGGGGGTAGCCCCACAGATACGCAGTATTTT CASSFGGSPTDTQYF
NA TRBD2 TRBJ2-5 TRBV5-4 TGTGCCAGCAGCTTGGCGGGGGGGCCTGAGACCCAGTACTTC CASSLAGGPETQYF